These 9 T cell receptor beta chains came from one sample sequenced in a study of blood T cell repertoires in COVID-19 (dated by TCRdb to the early 2020s). Library preparation employed the immunoSEQ multiplex PCR assay. The immuneACCESS repertoire file appears here via TCRdb, limited to in-frame rearrangements. These files lack a portion of the clones; in checked studies, under half of the deficit traces to unresolved V genes, and the cause of the others is not known. The sample table lists about 200,000 clones, about four fifths of them with a count of one. Around 5.5% of the sample comes from the top ten. The sample comprised peripheral blood. All receptors derive from a woman in her 70s with active or convalescent COVID-19.

This clone has only one observation. The CDR3 region is CASSSITTSGRAWADTQYF. The CDR3 coding sequence is TGTGCCAGCAGCTCCATTACGACTAGCGGGAGGGCCTGGGCAGATACGCAGTATTTT. This chain uses TRBV7-3 with TRBJ2-3; 14 bases are a match to TRBD2. This CDR3 spans 19 amino acids. Trimming cost V 4 bases and J 4 bases; bases outside gene matches: 13. Germline V gene lookup returns CDR1 SGHTA and CDR2 FQGTGA.

This chain connects TRBV7-9 to TRBJ2-1, with 12 bases that match TRBD2. With V trimmed by 5 bases and J by 7 bases, 6 bases remained unmatched. The CDR3 has 15 amino acids. The germline CDR1 and CDR2 sequences are SEHNR and FQNEAQ (reference sequence). The CDR3 region is CASSPGTSGLNEQFF. The CDR3 DNA is TGTGCCAGCAGCCCCGGGACTAGCGGGTTGAATGAGCAGTTCTTC. The full variable domain, in which reference TRBV7-9 and TRBJ2-1 provide the parts outside the CDR3, is DTGVSQNPRHKITKRGQNVTFRCDPISEHNRLYWYRQTLGQGPEFLTYFQNEAQLEKSRLLSDRFSAERPKGSFSTLEIQRTEQGDSAMYLCASSPGTSGLNEQFFGPGTRLTVL.

The chain carries TRBV29-1 and TRBJ2-5; perhaps TRBD1 as D (5 bases). Trimming removed 3 bases from V and 4 bases from J, with 18 bases in between. The CDR3 loop spans 15 amino acids. The V gene's germline CDR1 is SQVTM and CDR2 ANQGSEA. CDR3 loop: CSVDPHARVGETQYF. For the CDR3, the DNA is TGCAGCGTTGATCCCCATGCCAGGGTTGGAGAGACCCAGTACTTC.

The chain joins TRBV9 to TRBJ2-5; D is possibly TRBD1 (5 bases). The CDR3 loop spans 16 amino acids. V lost 0 bases and J lost 0, with 12 bases in between. The germline gives CDR1 SGDLS, CDR2 YYNGEE. CDR3 sequence reads: CASSVEGRGYQETQYF. For the CDR3, the DNA is TGTGCCAGCAGCGTAGAGGGGCGAGGTTACCAAGAGACCCAGTACTTC.

In this sample, this clone turned up once. The genes are TRBV7-9 and TRBJ2-6, with 8 bases aligning to TRBD1. V shed 3 bases, J shed 0 bases, and the junction held 4 bases outside the gene matches. Germline CDR1 and CDR2: SEHNR and FQNEAQ (reference sequence). The CDR3 contains 17 residues. In nucleotides, the CDR3 is TGTGCCAGCAGCTTGGGACAGGATCCCTCTGGGGCCAACGTCCTGACTTTC. Its translation is CASSLGQDPSGANVLTF.

V gene TRBV7-9 combines with J gene TRBJ2-1; 8 nucleotides line up with TRBD2. CDR1 and CDR2 (germline): SEHNR, FQNEAQ (reference sequence). This CDR3 comprises 16 residues. J gave up 8 bases and V 7 bases, and 16 bases lay outside the gene matches. For the CDR3, the DNA is TGTGCCAGCAACAGCGGGGGCGAGGGTTTTAGGGATGAGCAGTTCTTC. This gives the protein CASNSGGEGFRDEQFF.

This clone was picked up a small number of times. The V call is TRBV6-5, the J call TRBJ1-2; possible D gene TRBD1, 5 bases. Trimming pared 5 bases from V and 4 bases from J, leaving 14 bases between. The CDR3 has 14 amino acids. Germline CDR1 reads MNHEY; CDR2 reads SVGAGI. DNA of the CDR3: TGTGCCAGCAGTCCGCCCGACAGACTCTATGGCTACACCTTC. Its protein is CASSPPDRLYGYTF.

The V and J genes are TRBV27 and TRBJ1-2, with TRBD1 as a possible D gene (5 bases). CDR3 size: 14 residues. Germline V gene data show CDR1 as MNHEY and CDR2 as SMNVEV (reference sequence). V was clipped by 1 base and J by 8 bases, with 14 bases between them. The CDR3 is CASSLWGGVEGYTF. The DNA of the CDR3 is TGTGCCAGCAGTTTATGGGGGGGGGTGGAGGGCTACACCTTC.

V and J are TRBV6-2 or TRBV6-3 and TRBJ2-1; 7 bases line up with TRBD1. The J segment lost 9 bases and the V segment lost 6 bases, leaving 5 bases of the junction unmatched. CDR1 is MNHEY and CDR2 is SVGEGT in the germline V gene. CDR3 length: 12 amino acids. The CDR3, as DNA: TGTGCCAGCAGCGACAGGGTCACTGAGCAGTTCTTC. Translated, it gives CASSDRVTEQFF.